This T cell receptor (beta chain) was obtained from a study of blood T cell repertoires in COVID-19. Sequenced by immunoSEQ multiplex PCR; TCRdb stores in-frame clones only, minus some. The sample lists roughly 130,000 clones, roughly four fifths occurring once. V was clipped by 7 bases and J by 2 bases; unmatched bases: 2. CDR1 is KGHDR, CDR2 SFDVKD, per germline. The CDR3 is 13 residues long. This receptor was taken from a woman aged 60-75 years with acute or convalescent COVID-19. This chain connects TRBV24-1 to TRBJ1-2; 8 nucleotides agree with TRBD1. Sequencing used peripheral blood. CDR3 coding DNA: TGTGCCACCAGCGGACAGGGCAACTATGGCTACACCTTC. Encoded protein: CATSGQGNYGYTF.